Listed below are T cell receptor beta chains from one sample, sequenced in a study of glioma-infiltrating T cells. TCRdb re-analysed the multiplex PCR reads in MiXCR, keeping a single row per CDR3 protein. Found here are over 90,000 distinct CDR3 sequences, about 30% of them singletons; the top ten hold 35% to 55%. Sequenced material: glioma tissue, nonneoplastic brain tissue, or PBMCs (not recorded which). All receptors come from a human donor with low-grade glioma or glioblastoma, undergoing nonglioma brain surgery, or in good health (not recorded which). Both conserved end residues are part of each CDR3. D genes are given only for firm matches. The size of a clone is reported for some rows only, either as once, few or many, or as a class for expanded clones.

J gene | clone size | V gene | D gene | CDR3 protein | CDR3 DNA
TRBJ1-4 | many | TRBV6-1 | - | CASSLDGGREKLFF | TGTGCCAGCAGTCTGGACGGTGGAAGGGAAAAACTGTTTTTT
TRBJ2-3 | many | TRBV7-6 | - | CASSLAWQSTDTQYF | TGTGCCAGCAGCTTAGCCTGGCAGTCCACAGATACGCAGTATTTT
TRBJ2-5 | - | TRBV12-3/TRBV12-4 | - | CASSLPHIPQYF | TGTGCCAGCAGTTTACCCCACATCCCCCAGTACTTC
TRBJ2-5 | few | TRBV7-2 | - | CASSPPPGRETQYF | TGTGCCAGCAGCCCCCCGCCAGGCCGGGAGACCCAGTACTTC
TRBJ2-7 | few | TRBV18 | TRBD1 | CASSPTRGTASSYEQYF | TGTGCCAGCTCACCGACCAGGGGGACAGCCTCCTCATACGAGCAGTACTTC
TRBJ1-1 | many | TRBV12-3/TRBV12-4 | - | CASSLQGATEAFF | TGTGCCAGCAGTTTACAGGGCGCGACTGAAGCTTTCTTT
TRBJ2-3 | few | TRBV11-2 | - | CASSPPDGSTDTQYF | TGTGCCAGCAGCCCGCCGGACGGGTCCACAGATACGCAGTATTTT
TRBJ1-1 | few | TRBV7-9 | - | CASSKRGGRAENTEAFF | TGTGCCAGCAGCAAACGGGGGGGGAGAGCTGAGAACACTGAAGCTTTCTTT
TRBJ2-3 | many | TRBV3-1 | TRBD2 | CASSRLAGTDTQYF | TGTGCCAGCAGCCGCCTAGCGGGCACAGATACGCAGTATTTT
TRBJ2-2 | few | TRBV6-1 | TRBD1 | CAGLETGKGRTGELFF | TGTGCCGGGTTGGAGACAGGGAAGGGTAGAACCGGGGAGCTGTTTTTT
TRBJ2-7 | - | TRBV6-2/TRBV6-3 | - | CASRRGRVYHEQYF | TGTGCCAGTAGGCGGGGCAGGGTTTACCATGAGCAGTACTTC
TRBJ1-6 | - | TRBV5-5 | - | CASSRRPEGSPLHF | TGTGCCAGCAGCCGAAGGCCGGAAGGGTCACCCCTCCACTTT
TRBJ1-1 | few | TRBV30 | - | CAWRFQMNTEAFF | TGTGCCTGGAGGTTTCAGATGAACACTGAAGCTTTCTTT
TRBJ2-5 | few | TRBV11-2 | - | CASSSLAASLGETQYF | TGTGCCAGCAGCTCCTTAGCGGCTAGCTTGGGAGAGACCCAGTACTTC
TRBJ2-2 | many | TRBV7-7 | TRBD1 | CASSPTGADTGELFF | TGTGCTAGCAGCCCGACAGGGGCCGACACCGGGGAGCTGTTTTTT
TRBJ2-7 | many | TRBV7-2 | - | CASSRGGRGRGNYEQYF | TGTGCCAGCAGCAGGGGGGGGCGCGGTCGGGGTAACTACGAGCAGTACTTC
TRBJ2-1 | few | TRBV7-3 | - | CASSSGGGKYNEQFF | TGTGCCAGCAGCTCAGGGGGGGGCAAGTACAATGAGCAGTTCTTC
TRBJ1-5 | - | TRBV24-1 | - | CATSGTGNQPQHF | TGTGCCACCAGTGGAACAGGGAATCAGCCCCAGCATTTT
TRBJ1-5 | many | TRBV20-1 | - | CSAMSGTRNQPQHF | TGCAGTGCTATGAGCGGGACAAGAAATCAGCCCCAGCATTTT
TRBJ2-7 | - | TRBV3-1 | - | CASSQTVTYEQYF | TGTGCCAGCAGCCAGACTGTCACCTACGAGCAGTACTTC
TRBJ2-3 | many | TRBV27 | - | CASSLSSTTDTQYF | TGTGCCAGCAGTTTGAGCTCCACCACAGATACGCAGTATTTT
TRBJ2-3 | - | TRBV11-1 | - | CASSLGLEGEDTQYF | TGTGCCAGCAGCTTAGGACTAGAGGGGGAAGATACGCAGTATTTT
TRBJ2-7 | many | TRBV6-7 | - | CASSPGTAIPGYEQYF | TGTGCCAGCAGTCCCGGGACGGCTATTCCCGGCTACGAGCAGTACTTC
TRBJ1-5 | few | TRBV10-2 | - | CASSESPGNSNQPQHF | TGCGCCAGCAGTGAGTCTCCAGGGAATAGCAATCAGCCCCAGCATTTT
TRBJ2-6 | - | TRBV7-9 | - | CASSFWGQKSGANVLTF | TGTGCCAGCAGCTTCTGGGGGCAAAAGTCTGGGGCCAACGTCCTGACTTTC
TRBJ1-6 | - | TRBV15 | - | CATSREISSYNSPLHF | TGTGCCACCAGCAGAGAAATCAGCTCCTATAATTCACCCCTCCACTTT
TRBJ1-1 | - | TRBV5-1 | - | CASSPHRTSSNTEAFF | TGCGCCAGCAGTCCCCACAGAACAAGTTCTAACACTGAAGCTTTCTTT
TRBJ1-6 | few | TRBV7-8 | - | CASRLGGPTNSPLHF | TGTGCCAGCAGGTTAGGGGGACCTACTAATTCACCCCTCCACTTT
TRBJ2-5 | once | TRBV7-7 | - | CASSQKAATGGETQYF | TGTGCCAGCAGCCAGAAGGCGGCCACCGGTGGTGAGACCCAGTACTTC
TRBJ2-1 | many | TRBV28 | - | CASTPTVPKTYNEQFF | TGTGCCAGCACCCCGACGGTACCTAAAACCTACAATGAGCAGTTCTTC
TRBJ2-6 | once | TRBV29-1 | - | CSVGGHSSGANVLTF | TGCAGCGTTGGGGGACACTCCTCTGGGGCCAACGTCCTGACTTTC
TRBJ1-6 | many | TRBV28 | TRBD1 | CASNPGQRLNSPLHF | TGTGCCAGCAATCCGGGACAGCGACTTAATTCACCCCTCCACTTT
TRBJ2-5 | many | TRBV6-1 | TRBD2 | CASSWTSGGTKETQYF | TGTGCCAGCAGTTGGACTAGCGGGGGGACAAAAGAGACCCAGTACTTC
TRBJ2-1 | many | TRBV2 | - | CASTGLNEQFF | TGTGCCAGTACGGGCCTCAATGAGCAGTTCTTC
TRBJ2-7 | many | TRBV27 | - | CASSLRQFHEQYF | TGTGCCAGCAGTTTACGACAGTTCCACGAGCAGTACTTC